This T cell receptor beta chain was profiled in a study of T cells in Graves' hyperthyroidism and ophthalmopathy. Study-level information: Blood was drawn when the patient was first diagnosed and still untreated.

This clonotype was observed at least ten times. Fresh 10 ml peripheral blood yielded PBMCs. The CDR3 extends over 16 amino acids. Trimming at V came to 4 bases and at J to 4 bases, leaving 10 bases not matched to a gene. From germline, CDR1 is SEHNR and CDR2 FQNEAQ (reference sequence). The source material, RNA transcripts, was used to amplify TCR beta CDR3 regions. TCR CDR3 underwent first-round RT-PCR with the HTBI primer set. TCRdb re-analysed the multiplex PCR reads in MiXCR, keeping a single row per CDR3 protein. This sample yields about 640,000 distinct CDR3 sequences, of which less than 25% are seen a single time; over 30% belongs to the top ten.

Sequencing was carried out using blood. The genes are TRBV7-9 and TRBJ2-7; 10 nucleotides align to TRBD2. The receptor was isolated from a man aged 25-45 years with Graves' ophthalmopathy. CDR3 sequence: CASSSFSGRAGYEQYF. The CDR3 DNA reads as TGTGCCAGCAGCTCGTTCAGCGGGAGGGCCGGATACGAGCAGTACTTC.